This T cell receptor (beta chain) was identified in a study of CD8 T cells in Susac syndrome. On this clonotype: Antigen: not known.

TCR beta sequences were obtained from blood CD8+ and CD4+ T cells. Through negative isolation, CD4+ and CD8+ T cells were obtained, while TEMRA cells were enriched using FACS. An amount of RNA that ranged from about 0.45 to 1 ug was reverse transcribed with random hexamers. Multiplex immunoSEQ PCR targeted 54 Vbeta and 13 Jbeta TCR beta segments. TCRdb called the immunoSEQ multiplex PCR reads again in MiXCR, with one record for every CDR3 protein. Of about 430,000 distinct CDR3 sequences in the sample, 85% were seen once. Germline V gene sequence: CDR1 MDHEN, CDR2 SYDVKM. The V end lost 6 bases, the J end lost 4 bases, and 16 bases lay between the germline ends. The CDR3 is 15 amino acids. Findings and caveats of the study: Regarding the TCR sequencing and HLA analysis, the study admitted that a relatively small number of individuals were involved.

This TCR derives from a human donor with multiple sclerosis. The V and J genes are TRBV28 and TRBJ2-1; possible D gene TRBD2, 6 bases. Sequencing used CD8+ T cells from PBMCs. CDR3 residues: CASSQEGGQYNEQFF. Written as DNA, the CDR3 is TGTGCCAGCAGCCAGGAGGGAGGCCAGTACAATGAGCAGTTCTTC. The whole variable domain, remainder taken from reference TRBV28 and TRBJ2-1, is DVKVTQSSRYLVKRTGEKVFLECVQDMDHENMFWYRQDPGLGLRLIYFSYDVKMKEKGDIPEGYSVSREKKERFSLILESASTNQTSMYLCASSQEGGQYNEQFFGPGTRLTVL.